Listed below are T cell receptor beta chains from one sample, sequenced in a study of type 1 and type 2 diabetes patients. A single record per CDR3 protein comes from TCRdb applying MiXCR to the multiplex PCR reads. The sample shows fewer than 300,000 distinct CDR3 sequences, more than 45% of them seen only once. Sample: peripheral blood mononuclear cells (PBMCs). These receptors all stem from a man between 18 and 29 years old with type 2 diabetes. Both conserved end residues are part of each CDR3. The D gene is left open where the match is weak. A clone size is listed for some rows: how often the clone was seen (once, few, many), or a class if it is expanded.

clone_size: few; j_call: TRBJ2-3; d_call: -; v_call: TRBV7-8; cdr3_nt: TGTGCCAGCAGCTTCCCACTCACAGATACGCAGTATTTT; cdr3_aa: CASSFPLTDTQYF
clone_size: -; j_call: TRBJ1-5; d_call: -; v_call: TRBV12-3/TRBV12-4; cdr3_nt: TGTGCCAGCGGACGGGCGGGCAATCAGCCCCAGCATTTT; cdr3_aa: CASGRAGNQPQHF
clone_size: -; j_call: TRBJ1-2; d_call: -; v_call: TRBV9; cdr3_nt: TGTGCCAGCAGCGTAGGGAATGGCTACACCTTC; cdr3_aa: CASSVGNGYTF
clone_size: -; j_call: TRBJ1-1; d_call: -; v_call: TRBV18; cdr3_nt: TGTGCCAGCTCACCAACCGGTCGGGGAGGGACTGAAGCTTTCTTT; cdr3_aa: CASSPTGRGGTEAFF
clone_size: -; j_call: TRBJ2-5; d_call: -; v_call: TRBV20-1; cdr3_nt: TGCAGTGCAAGGACCCAGGGTTTGGAGACCCAGTACTTC; cdr3_aa: CSARTQGLETQYF
clone_size: few; j_call: TRBJ1-4; d_call: TRBD1; v_call: TRBV20-1; cdr3_nt: TGCAGTGCTTGGGACAGGGGGAGGGCAGGTGAAAAACTGTTTTTT; cdr3_aa: CSAWDRGRAGEKLFF
clone_size: -; j_call: TRBJ2-5; d_call: TRBD2; v_call: TRBV7-2; cdr3_nt: TGTGCCAGCAGCTTGACCACTAGCGCCCGAGAGACCCAGTACTTC; cdr3_aa: CASSLTTSARETQYF
clone_size: -; j_call: TRBJ1-6; d_call: TRBD1; v_call: TRBV24-1; cdr3_nt: TGTGCCACCAGTGATTTTGGGACAGGGAATTCACCCCTCCACTTT; cdr3_aa: CATSDFGTGNSPLHF
clone_size: few; j_call: TRBJ1-1; d_call: TRBD1; v_call: TRBV11-2; cdr3_nt: TGTGCCAGCAGCAACGGACAGGGGGCTGTGAGCACTGAAGCTTTCTTT; cdr3_aa: CASSNGQGAVSTEAFF
clone_size: -; j_call: TRBJ2-7; d_call: -; v_call: TRBV30; cdr3_nt: TGTGCCTGGAGAAGGGGAGAGCAGTACTTC; cdr3_aa: CAWRRGEQYF
clone_size: -; j_call: TRBJ2-3; d_call: TRBD2; v_call: TRBV6-2/TRBV6-3; cdr3_nt: TGTGCCAGCAGTTATCCTCGAGCGGGGTCTTATTTAGATACGCAGTATTTT; cdr3_aa: CASSYPRAGSYLDTQYF
clone_size: few; j_call: TRBJ1-1; d_call: -; v_call: TRBV6-1; cdr3_nt: TGTGCCAGCAGTGACTCGACGTCGGGGGACACTGAAGCTTTCTTT; cdr3_aa: CASSDSTSGDTEAFF
clone_size: few; j_call: TRBJ1-2; d_call: -; v_call: TRBV7-8; cdr3_nt: TGTGCCAGCAGCCTCAGTGGTGGCTACACCTTC; cdr3_aa: CASSLSGGYTF
clone_size: few; j_call: TRBJ1-5; d_call: -; v_call: TRBV20-1; cdr3_nt: TGCAGTGCCTCCGCAGACGGGTTCGACAATCAGCCCCAGCATTTT; cdr3_aa: CSASADGFDNQPQHF
clone_size: -; j_call: TRBJ2-5; d_call: -; v_call: TRBV5-1; cdr3_nt: TGCGCCAGCATGTTATCACTCCAAGAGACCCAGTACTTC; cdr3_aa: CASMLSLQETQYF
clone_size: -; j_call: TRBJ1-3; d_call: -; v_call: TRBV7-2; cdr3_nt: TGTGCCAGCAGTATTACTGGAAACACCATATATTTT; cdr3_aa: CASSITGNTIYF
clone_size: once; j_call: TRBJ2-1; d_call: TRBD2; v_call: TRBV20-1; cdr3_nt: TGCAGTGCTAGCCCCCTAGCGGTGAGTGAGCAGTTCTTC; cdr3_aa: CSASPLAVSEQFF
clone_size: -; j_call: TRBJ2-1; d_call: -; v_call: TRBV7-9; cdr3_nt: TGTGCCAGCAGCTTAGGGCCCACCCAGGGGAGTGAGCAGTTCTTC; cdr3_aa: CASSLGPTQGSEQFF
clone_size: -; j_call: TRBJ2-1; d_call: TRBD1; v_call: TRBV20-1; cdr3_nt: TGCAGTGCTCCGGGGCAGGGACAGGGGGCGAACAATGAGCAGTTCTTC; cdr3_aa: CSAPGQGQGANNEQFF
clone_size: -; j_call: TRBJ1-1; d_call: -; v_call: TRBV30; cdr3_nt: TGTGCCGGATTAGGAAGGGACACTGAAGCTTTCTTT; cdr3_aa: CAGLGRDTEAFF
clone_size: few; j_call: TRBJ1-6; d_call: -; v_call: TRBV13; cdr3_nt: TGTGCCAGCGGCCGGGAAGCCCGTTCACCCCTCCACTTT; cdr3_aa: CASGREARSPLHF
clone_size: few; j_call: TRBJ2-7; d_call: -; v_call: TRBV15; cdr3_nt: TGTGCCACCAGTGGCCGGACAGAAAGGGAAAGACGGCAGTACTTC; cdr3_aa: CATSGRTERERRQYF
clone_size: few; j_call: TRBJ2-2; d_call: -; v_call: TRBV12-5; cdr3_nt: TGTGCTAGTGGTAACCGGGACACTACGAACACCGGGGAGCTGTTTTTT; cdr3_aa: CASGNRDTTNTGELFF
clone_size: many; j_call: TRBJ2-7; d_call: TRBD1; v_call: TRBV2; cdr3_nt: TGTGCCAGCAGTGAATGGACAGGAGAGCAGTACTTC; cdr3_aa: CASSEWTGEQYF
clone_size: few; j_call: TRBJ1-6; d_call: -; v_call: TRBV9; cdr3_nt: TGTGCCAGCAGCGTAGATGGGGAACCCAATTCACCCCTCCACTTT; cdr3_aa: CASSVDGEPNSPLHF
clone_size: -; j_call: TRBJ2-5; d_call: -; v_call: TRBV6-2/TRBV6-3; cdr3_nt: TGTGCCAGCAGTTACATAGCGAGGTCAGGAACAGAGACCCAGTACTTC; cdr3_aa: CASSYIARSGTETQYF
clone_size: -; j_call: TRBJ1-1; d_call: -; v_call: TRBV6-4; cdr3_nt: TGTGCCAGCAGTGAGCCGGGCAGGGCGCCTTTCTTT; cdr3_aa: CASSEPGRAPFF
clone_size: -; j_call: TRBJ1-2; d_call: -; v_call: TRBV12-3/TRBV12-4; cdr3_nt: TGTGCCAGCTGGGTGGCGGGCGGCTACACCTTC; cdr3_aa: CASWVAGGYTF
clone_size: -; j_call: TRBJ2-2; d_call: -; v_call: TRBV18; cdr3_nt: TGTGCCAGCTCACCGACAAGGAACACCGGGGAGCTGTTTTTT; cdr3_aa: CASSPTRNTGELFF
clone_size: once; j_call: TRBJ1-6; d_call: -; v_call: TRBV6-1; cdr3_nt: TGTGCCAGCAGTGAAGTAGGGGGTCGTTCACTCCTCCACTTT; cdr3_aa: CASSEVGGRSLLHF
clone_size: -; j_call: TRBJ1-2; d_call: -; v_call: TRBV7-2; cdr3_nt: TGTGCCAGCAGCTTATCCCTTGACGCTACAGGGTTGGGTGGCTACACCTTC; cdr3_aa: CASSLSLDATGLGGYTF
clone_size: few; j_call: TRBJ2-7; d_call: -; v_call: TRBV7-2; cdr3_nt: TGTGCCAGCAGCCCCACCGGGGGAAGCGACGAGCAGTACTTC; cdr3_aa: CASSPTGGSDEQYF
clone_size: -; j_call: TRBJ1-5; d_call: TRBD1; v_call: TRBV6-5; cdr3_nt: TGTGCCAGCAGTGTGACAGGGCTGAATCAGCCCCAGCATTTT; cdr3_aa: CASSVTGLNQPQHF
clone_size: -; j_call: TRBJ1-2; d_call: -; v_call: TRBV30; cdr3_nt: TGTGCCTGGAGTGTACCACGGTTTCTTAGGGGCAACTATGGCTACACCTTC; cdr3_aa: CAWSVPRFLRGNYGYTF
clone_size: -; j_call: TRBJ1-1; d_call: -; v_call: TRBV10-1; cdr3_nt: TGCGCCAGCAGCGCGTCTAGGAACACTGAAGCTTCCTTT; cdr3_aa: CASSASRNTEASF
clone_size: few; j_call: TRBJ2-7; d_call: -; v_call: TRBV6-1; cdr3_nt: TGTGCCAGCAGTGAAGCGGGGGGAATCGTGCAGTACTTC; cdr3_aa: CASSEAGGIVQYF
clone_size: -; j_call: TRBJ2-7; d_call: -; v_call: TRBV4-3; cdr3_nt: TGCGCCAGCAGCCAAGGAACAGGGTTGAACGAGCAGTACTTC; cdr3_aa: CASSQGTGLNEQYF